The 18 T cell receptor beta chains listed next were all sequenced from one sample in a study of Graves' ophthalmopathy and Graves' hyperthyroidism. The sequenced template was RNA, covering the TCR beta CDR3 region. Scientists carried out first-round RT-PCR using HTBI primers and then a second-round multiplex PCR. TCRdb passed the multiplex PCR reads through MiXCR, listing each CDR3 protein once. Of approximately 45,000 distinct CDR3 sequences detected, around 50% appear once; the ten largest clones hold approximately 20%. Sequenced: peripheral blood. These receptors came from an adult man with Graves' ophthalmopathy.

This clonotype was recorded at least ten times. This chain uses TRBV25-1 with TRBJ2-4; D might be TRBD1 (5 bases). The CDR3 has 15 residues. V was clipped by 4 bases and J by 1 base, with 11 bases between them. In germline, CDR1 is MGHDK, CDR2 SYGVNS. The CDR3, as DNA: TGTGCCAGCAGTGTCAAAGCAGGGGCCAAAAACATTCAGTACTTC. Residues: CASSVKAGAKNIQYF.

By proportion, this clonotype is medium-sized. The chain uses TRBV20-1 and TRBJ1-6; D may be TRBD1 (5 bases). V gave up 7 bases and J gave up 10 bases, with 14 bases separating them. Looked up from germline, CDR1 is DFQATT and CDR2 is SNEGSKA (reference sequence). The CDR3 is 12 residues long. The CDR3 is CSGGDGNSPLHF. DNA of the CDR3: TGCAGTGGGGGGGATGGTAACTCACCCCTCCACTTT.

This clonotype was recorded at least ten times. The gene calls are TRBV5-5 and TRBJ2-7; 7 bases are a match to TRBD2. CDR1 and CDR2 (germline): SGHKS, YYEKEE (reference sequence). The CDR3 is 15 residues long. Unmatched junction bases numbered 6, after V lost 1 base and J lost 2 bases. CDR3 sequence (DNA): TGTGCCAGCAGCTTGTTCGCGGGAGCCCCCTACGAGCAGTACTTC. It yields the protein CASSLFAGAPYEQYF.

V usage is TRBV7-9 and J usage is TRBJ2-7; the D gene could be TRBD1 or TRBD2 (5 bases each). Germline V gives CDR1 SEHNR, CDR2 FQNEAQ (reference sequence). V lost 5 bases to trimming and J lost 7 bases, with 15 bases between them. This CDR3 comprises 13 residues. The CDR3 region is CASSMGTRNEQYF. The CDR3 DNA sequence: TGTGCCAGCAGCATGGGGACGAGGAATGAGCAGTACTTC.

V gene TRBV4-1 combines with J gene TRBJ1-1; 7 bases fit TRBD1. After removal of 4 bases from V and 4 bases from J, the junction contained 12 bases not matched to a gene. CDR3 size: 16 residues. Germline V gives CDR1 MGHRA, CDR2 YSYEKL. The CDR3 loop is CASSPLRGEGITEAFF. The DNA for the CDR3 is TGCGCCAGCAGCCCGCTCAGGGGGGAAGGGATCACTGAAGCTTTCTTT.

Only a few counts were recorded for this clonotype. As the CDR3 is not closed by the conserved phenylalanine or tryptophan, this likely results from a read error. The rearrangement joins TRBV20-1 to TRBJ1-1; 7 bases agree with TRBD1. CDR1 is DFQATT and CDR2 is SNEGSKA in the germline V gene (reference sequence). J lost 6 bases, V lost 6 bases, and 7 bases had no gene match. The CDR3 has 12 amino acids. CDR3 sequence (DNA): TGCAGTGCCACCGGACAGGAGGCTGAAGCTTTCCTT. Residues: CSATGQEAEAFL.

The V call is TRBV10-2, the J call TRBJ1-5, with D unclear. The CDR3 contains 16 residues. CDR1 is WSHSY and CDR2 is SAAADI in the germline V gene. Trimming removed 0 bases from V and 0 bases from J, with 9 bases in between. The CDR3 DNA follows: TGCGCCAGCAGTGAGTCTGCACTGTGTAGCAATCAGCCCCAGCATTTT. Protein sequence: CASSESALCSNQPQHF.

By share, this clonotype counts as medium-sized. This chain links TRBV7-6 with TRBJ1-1; D gene ambiguous. V was trimmed by 6 bases and J by 5 bases, leaving 13 bases between them. The CDR3 loop spans 13 amino acids. CDR1 and CDR2 from the germline V gene are SGHVS and FNYEAQ. CDR3 in amino acids: CASSGGRETEAFF. CDR3 DNA sequence: TGTGCCAGCAGTGGAGGAAGAGAGACTGAAGCTTTCTTT.

This clonotype was seen at least ten times. V gene TRBV9 combines with J gene TRBJ2-3, with a tentative D call TRBD2 (7 bases). V was pared by 0 bases and J by 5 bases, with 16 bases between. The CDR3 sequence is 16 residues long. Per germline, CDR1 SGDLS and CDR2 YYNGEE. This CDR3 is CASSVVLGGAVDTQYF. The CDR3 DNA reads TGTGCCAGCAGCGTAGTGTTGGGGGGGGCGGTAGATACGCAGTATTTT.

The gene calls are TRBV6-6 and TRBJ2-7, with TRBD2 matching over 7 bases. The CDR3 spans 14 residues. V trimming: 4 bases; J trimming: 4 bases; junction bases outside the gene matches: 7. Germline CDR1 MNHNY, CDR2 SVGAGI (reference sequence). CDR3 DNA: TGTGCCAGCAGTTCCAGGACTAGGCTTTACGAGCAGTACTTC. Translated, it gives CASSSRTRLYEQYF.

The chain uses TRBV20-1 and TRBJ2-1; 10 bases map to TRBD2. After removal of 4 bases from V and 8 bases from J, the junction contained 11 bases not matched to a gene. Germline CDR1 is DFQATT and CDR2 is SNEGSKA (reference sequence). CDR3 length equals 15 residues. In DNA form, the CDR3 reads TGCAGTGCTAAGGCCCTAGCGGGAGCATCCGATGAGCAGTTCTTC. Its translation is CSAKALAGASDEQFF.

In this sample, this clonotype turned up many times. This chain joins TRBV5-1 and TRBJ2-1; TRBD2 agrees at 15 bases. The junction had 16 bases not matched to a gene; V was cut back by 3 bases and J by 6 bases. The V gene's germline CDR1 is SGHRS and CDR2 YFSETQ. This CDR3 contains 20 residues. CDR3 amino acids: CASSSGASKGLAGGVNEQFF. In DNA, the CDR3 is TGCGCCAGCAGCTCCGGGGCCTCGAAAGGACTAGCGGGAGGGGTCAATGAGCAGTTCTTC. The complete variable domain, with remaining parts taken from reference TRBV5-1 and TRBJ2-1, reads KAGVTQTPRYLIKTRGQQVTLSCSPISGHRSVSWYQQTPGQGLQFLFEYFSETQRNKGNFPGRFSGRQFSNSRSEMNVSTLELGDSALYLCASSSGASKGLAGGVNEQFFGPGTRLTVL.

This clonotype was observed at least ten times. A junction end diverges from the germline sequence, so it may reflect a read error. This chain uses TRBV7-7 with TRBJ2-3; D call uncertain. This CDR3 contains 13 residues. The V gene's germline CDR1 is SSHAT and CDR2 FNYEAQ (reference sequence). The CDR3 region is CASSSKSGSTQYF. The CDR3 nucleotides are TGTGCTAGCAGCTCAAAAAGTGGCTCTACGCAGTATTTT. Together with reference TRBV7-7 and TRBJ2-3, the CDR3 gives the full variable domain: GAGVSQSPRYKVTKRGQDVTLRCDPISSHATLYWYQQALGQGPEFLTYFNYEAQPDKSGLPSDRFSAERPEGSISTLTIQRTEQRDSAMYRCASSSKSGSTQYFGPGTRLTVL.

The rearrangement uses TRBV5-1 and TRBJ2-3; 12 nucleotides line up with TRBD2. The trim removed 0 bases at V and 1 base at J, leaving 3 bases unmatched. There are 17 residues in the CDR3. CDR1 SGHRS and CDR2 YFSETQ come from the germline V gene. The CDR3 region is CASSLERLAGGTDTQYF. As DNA, the CDR3 is TGCGCCAGCAGCTTGGAGAGACTAGCGGGGGGCACAGATACGCAGTATTTT.

This chain uses TRBV29-1 with TRBJ2-7, with a weak D call TRBD1 (6 bases). From germline, CDR1 is SQVTM and CDR2 ANQGSEA. Deletions cut 0 bases from V and 3 bases from J, with 6 bases between. The CDR3 sequence is 12 residues long. The CDR3 bases are TGCAGCGTTGAAGAGGACAGCTACGAGCAGTACTTC. Translating gives CSVEEDSYEQYF.

A note on this clonotype: A much larger clone lies a single base off, so this may be a read error. The chain employs TRBV27 and TRBJ2-1, with D unclear. Trimming took 5 bases from V and 5 from J, leaving 16 bases between them. Germline values: CDR1 MNHEY, CDR2 SMNVEV (reference sequence). The CDR3 contains 15 residues. CDR3: CASSPRRARDNEQFF. DNA for the CDR3: TGTGCCAGCAGTCCGCGAAGGGCTAGGGACAATGAGCAGTTCTTC.

CDR3 protein: CASSLIRSGPYEQYF. The CDR3 nucleotides are TGTGCCAGCAGCTTAATTAGGTCAGGCCCCTACGAGCAGTACTTC. The chain links TRBV7-3 to TRBJ2-7; D gene ambiguous. Trimming cost V 1 base and J 2 bases, with 12 bases left between them. This CDR3 has 15 amino acids. CDR1 SGHTA and CDR2 FQGTGA come from the germline V gene.

The chain employs TRBV7-3 and TRBJ2-3, with 14 bases matching TRBD2. V was pared by 5 bases and J by 5 bases, with 12 bases of the junction left unmatched. The CDR3 spans 18 residues. Germline V gene data show CDR1 as SGHTA and CDR2 as FQGTGA. CDR3 sequence: CASSPQTSGGADVDTQYF. The CDR3 DNA sequence: TGTGCCAGCAGCCCCCAGACTAGCGGGGGGGCCGATGTAGATACGCAGTATTTT.